This TCR beta chain was identified during a study of CD8 T cells in ankylosing spondylitis. Study-level findings and limits: Reports of some motif variants in reactive arthritis synovial fluid and blood predate this one. The authors reported significant enrichment of disease-linked clones in matched ankylosing spondylitis synovial fluid. Made up of eight highly homologous variants, a TCR beta motif appeared characteristic of ankylosing spondylitis blood.

This clonotype was counted a few times. Its antigen is undetermined. Via MiXCR, TCRdb re-called the 5' RACE reads, giving one row per CDR3 protein. The repertoire holds roughly 700,000 distinct CDR3 sequences, with under 20% as singletons. The CDR3 totals 14 residues. Germline CDR1 reads SNHLY; CDR2 reads FYNNEI. With 6 bases removed from V and 4 bases from J, the gap between germline ends came to 13 bases. The material sequenced was blood, either unsorted or a sorted T cell fraction (not recorded which). V usage is TRBV2 and J usage is TRBJ1-5; D may be TRBD1 (5 bases). The receptor's source is a male donor with ankylosing spondylitis. Here the CDR3 DNA reads TGTGCCAGCAGACCTACAAAGGGGAATCAGCCCCAGCATTTT. Translated: CASRPTKGNQPQHF.